Shown below are 15 T cell receptor beta chains from a single sample sequenced in a study of identical twins. TCRdb called the 5' RACE reads again in MiXCR, with one record for every CDR3 protein. The sample lists around 510,000 distinct CDR3 sequences, approximately 14% seen once, with approximately 0.98% in the top ten. These same data were also listed under a study on yellow fever vaccine responses in identical twins.

The sequencing sample was made of CD4+ T cells sorted from blood. The receptors here all came from a young woman in good health.

This clonotype was seen a few times. The genes are TRBV28 and TRBJ2-1; the D is unclear. CDR1 is MDHEN and CDR2 is SYDVKM in the germline V gene. The CDR3 extends over 12 amino acids. Deletions cut 6 bases from V and 12 bases from J, with 15 bases between. CDR3 sequence: CASSPTVLGQFF. In DNA form, the CDR3 reads TGTGCCAGCAGCCCCACGGTGCTGGGGCAGTTCTTC.

The chain has TRBV5-4 and TRBJ2-1, with a possible D match to TRBD1 (6 bases). Trimming removed 2 bases from V and 9 bases from J, with 18 bases in between. Germline V gene sequence: CDR1 SGHNT, CDR2 YYREEE (reference sequence). The CDR3 extends over 15 amino acids. The CDR3 DNA reads as TGTGCCAGCAGCTTTGACAGGTTGGGATCTGGTGAGCAGTTCTTC. Residues: CASSFDRLGSGEQFF. The entire variable domain, with the rest obtained from reference TRBV5-4 and TRBJ2-1, is as follows: ETGVTQSPTHLIKTRGQQVTLRCSSQSGHNTVSWYQQALGQGPQFIFQYYREEENGRGNFPPRFSGLQFPNYSSELNVNALELDDSALYLCASSFDRLGSGEQFFGPGTRLTVL.

At least ten counts were recorded for this clonotype. CDR3 region: CATSRSGTTDETQYF. The CDR3 coding sequence is TGTGCCACCAGTCGTAGTGGGACTACCGACGAGACCCAGTACTTC. This chain joins TRBV3-1 and TRBJ2-5; 7 nucleotides align to TRBD2. The V and J ends lost 10 bases and 5 bases, in that order; junction bases with no gene match: 16. From germline, CDR1 is LGHDT and CDR2 YNNKEL (reference sequence). The CDR3 has 15 amino acids.

This clonotype was observed a few times. The chain is built from TRBV12-3 or TRBV12-4 and TRBJ1-5; a weak D match, TRBD1 (5 bases). V lost 7 bases and J 2 bases, leaving 18 bases between the germline ends. The CDR3 sequence is 16 residues long. For the CDR3, the DNA is TGTGCCAGCACCATCGACCGGGGGGAAGGCAATCAGCCCCAGCATTTT. Its protein is CASTIDRGEGNQPQHF.

The table lists this clonotype with a count of one. The genes are TRBV29-1 and TRBJ2-7, with a possible D match to TRBD1 (6 bases). The CDR3 has 13 amino acids. Germline V gene data show CDR1 as SQVTM and CDR2 as ANQGSEA. Trimming shortened V by 2 bases and J by 5 bases, and 13 bases separated the two germline ends. The CDR3 protein is CSVETFRGHEQYF. In DNA, the CDR3 is TGCAGCGTTGAAACCTTCAGGGGCCACGAGCAGTACTTC.

This clonotype was observed many times. J is TRBJ2-1 and V is TRBV5-1, with unresolved D. CDR3 length: 13 amino acids. V shed 6 bases and J shed 5 bases, with 12 bases lying between them. Germline values: CDR1 SGHRS, CDR2 YFSETQ. The CDR3 sequence: CASKLLGDNEQFF. The CDR3 nucleotides are TGCGCCAGCAAATTGCTTGGGGACAATGAGCAGTTCTTC.

The chain combines TRBV2 with TRBJ2-1; perhaps TRBD2 as D (6 bases). V lost 7 bases and J lost 0, with 13 bases in between. CDR3 length: 15 residues. CDR1 and CDR2 from the germline V gene are SNHLY and FYNNEI. The CDR3 region is CASTGSRNSYNEQFF. DNA for the CDR3: TGTGCCAGCACCGGGAGTCGGAACTCCTACAATGAGCAGTTCTTC.

V gene TRBV7-9 combines with J gene TRBJ2-7, with D possibly TRBD1 on 5 matching bases. The CDR3 sequence is 13 residues long. V was pared by 1 base and J by 8 bases, with 12 bases between. Germline V gene lookup returns CDR1 SEHNR and CDR2 FQNEAQ (reference sequence). CDR3 sequence reads: CASSLETTAKQYF. CDR3 DNA: TGTGCCAGCAGCTTAGAAACGACAGCGAAGCAGTACTTC. Using reference TRBV7-9 and TRBJ2-7 for the parts outside the CDR3, the full variable domain is DTGVSQNPRHKITKRGQNVTFRCDPISEHNRLYWYRQTLGQGPEFLTYFQNEAQLEKSRLLSDRFSAERPKGSFSTLEIQRTEQGDSAMYLCASSLETTAKQYFGPGTRLTVT.

The table lists this clonotype with many counts. The chain links TRBV5-1 to TRBJ2-3; D not certain. The CDR3 spans 14 residues. CDR1 and CDR2 from the germline V gene are SGHRS and YFSETQ. V lost 1 base to trimming and J lost 0 bases, with 6 bases between them. CDR3 region: CASSLSPSTDTQYF. The CDR3, as DNA: TGCGCCAGCAGCTTGAGCCCTAGCACAGATACGCAGTATTTT.

This clonotype was seen more than once but under ten times. V and J are TRBV14 and TRBJ2-1; 9 nucleotides match TRBD2. Unmatched junction bases numbered 6, after V lost 0 bases and J lost 6 bases. CDR1 SGHDN and CDR2 FVKESK come from the germline V gene. CDR3 length: 16 amino acids. Here the CDR3 DNA reads TGTGCCAGCAGCCAAGATGTCGGACTAGCGTTCAATGAGCAGTTCTTC. It translates to CASSQDVGLAFNEQFF.

This chain joins TRBV12-3 or TRBV12-4 and TRBJ2-1; TRBD1 aligns across 9 bases. This CDR3 is 15 amino acids long. After removal of 6 bases from V and 4 bases from J, the junction contained 7 bases not matched to a gene. CDR3 DNA sequence: TGTGCCAGCAGCCCCATGGGACAGGGTTACAATGAGCAGTTCTTC. The encoded protein is CASSPMGQGYNEQFF.

This clonotype was picked up many times. CDR3 DNA: TGTGCCACCAGTGATCCTCGAGTTGGCCGCACAGATACGCAGTATTTT. Amino acids: CATSDPRVGRTDTQYF. The gene calls are TRBV24-1 and TRBJ2-3, with D unclear. CDR1 is KGHDR and CDR2 is SFDVKD in the germline V gene. The CDR3 extends over 16 amino acids. Deletions cut 3 bases from V and 1 base from J, with 13 bases between.

This clonotype was observed a handful of times. This rearrangement joins TRBV4-3 to TRBJ1-4; 11 nucleotides line up with TRBD1. Trimming took 4 bases from V and 0 from J; bases not matched to a gene: 4. Germline assignment: CDR1 LGHNA and CDR2 YSLEER. CDR3 length equals 17 residues. In nucleotides, the CDR3 is TGCGCCAGCAGCCTCACGGGACAGGGGGCAACTAATGAAAAACTGTTTTTT. As protein: CASSLTGQGATNEKLFF.

This clonotype came up many times. The CDR3 loop reads CASSRQGVYEQYF. DNA of the CDR3: TGTGCCAGCAGCCGGCAGGGGGTGTACGAGCAGTACTTC. The chain links TRBV5-6 to TRBJ2-7; 7 positions agree with TRBD1. CDR3 length equals 13 residues. Germline CDR1 SGHDT, CDR2 YYEEEE. The V segment lost 4 bases and the J segment 4 bases; nucleotides outside the gene matches: 5.

The rearrangement joins TRBV6-2 or TRBV6-3 to TRBJ2-1; D is uncertain. V shed 0 bases and J shed 6 bases, with 9 bases lying between them. The V gene's germline CDR1 is MNHEY and CDR2 SVGEGT. CDR3 length: 14 amino acids. Written as DNA, the CDR3 is TGTGCCAGCAGTTACTCACGGGTTTTCAATGAGCAGTTCTTC. Protein sequence: CASSYSRVFNEQFF.